This T cell receptor (beta chain) was captured in a study of blood T cells in healthy people across ages. Then a second PCR, running roughly 7 to 11 cycles, was carried out with a sample-barcoded 5' primer and a J-beta primer mix. TCRdb used MiXCR to reprocess the 5' RACE reads, holding one entry per CDR3 protein. The sample has about 290,000 distinct CDR3 sequences; 25% to 30% are singletons. V was pared by 0 bases and J by 6 bases, with 10 bases of the junction left unmatched. This CDR3 region has 17 residues. Germline assignment: CDR1 DFQATT and CDR2 SNEGSKA (reference sequence). Sequenced input: blood. The clonotype comes from a woman aged 65 to 85 in good health. The chain combines TRBV20-1 with TRBJ2-4; 11 nucleotides line up with TRBD2. This CDR3 reads CSARDSRTSGYPNIQYF. The DNA for the CDR3 is TGCAGTGCTAGAGATAGTCGGACTAGCGGGTATCCAAACATTCAGTACTTC.